Below, one T cell receptor beta chain is given with its context. Its target is not known. The same CDR3 also results from other DNA sequences found in this sample. The CDR3 totals 13 residues. The V segment lost 5 bases and the J segment 2 bases; nucleotides outside the gene matches: 3. Germline CDR1 reads GTSNPN; CDR2 reads SVGIG (reference sequence). This entry comes from a study of shared clonotypes between healthy human individuals. Study information: A donor's plate count was three for CD4 naive and three for CD4 memory; CD8 naive had two and CD8 memory one. Study-level results: Depth was large, yet rarefaction showed that sorted-subset sequencing was incomplete. Clonotypes that were shared across four donors made up around 5.5% of naive CD4 clonotypes. Limited genetic and exposure-history diversity came from having few donors.

This table comes from immunoSEQ multiplex PCR, and its TCRdb copy is limited to in-frame clones, with some not included. This table holds around 2.5 million clones, over 85% found once. The chain carries TRBV30 and TRBJ1-5; TRBD1 matches 7 bases. The clonotype originates from a man aged 18 to 29 in good health. Some clones in this sample may be carry-over from other donors' samples. The sample consisted of naive CD4+ T cells from PBMCs. The sample's subset: CD45RA+ positively selected. Here the CDR3 reads CAWGDRGNQPQHF. The DNA for the CDR3 is TGTGCCTGGGGAGACAGGGGCAATCAGCCCCAGCATTTT.